Below are 17 T cell receptor beta chains sequenced from a single sample in a study of technical replicates of blood from a handful of donors. Libraries were prepared by immunoSEQ multiplex PCR; TCRdb keeps only in-frame clonotypes and omits some of them. The table records approximately 100,000 clones, approximately 95% of them present only once. The sample comprised T cells isolated from PBMCs. These TCRs come from a human donor in good health.

The chain links TRBV19 to TRBJ1-2; TRBD1 matches at 9 bases. The ends lost 6 bases at V and 7 bases at J; junction bases unmatched: 6. CDR1 and CDR2 (germline): LNHDA, SQIVND (reference sequence). This CDR3 is built from 13 residues. CDR3 in amino acids: CASRPGQGSGYTF. The CDR3 DNA reads as TGTGCCAGTAGGCCGGGACAGGGCTCTGGCTACACCTTC.

The chain has TRBV5-1 and TRBJ2-7; D remains unclear. Trimming removed 4 bases from V and 6 bases from J, with 14 bases in between. The CDR3 length is 13 residues. Germline V gives CDR1 SGHRS, CDR2 YFSETQ. This CDR3 is CASSRVPLSEQYF. For the CDR3, the DNA is TGCGCCAGCAGCCGGGTCCCTTTAAGCGAGCAGTACTTC.

This clone was detected only a few times. The chain is built from TRBV19 and TRBJ1-1; unclear D gene. Germline V gene sequence: CDR1 LNHDA, CDR2 SQIVND (reference sequence). V was shortened by 5 bases and J by 6 bases, with 10 bases between the two germline ends. The CDR3 has 12 residues. The CDR3: CASSGLRSEAFF. CDR3 nucleotide sequence: TGTGCCAGTAGTGGACTGAGGTCTGAAGCTTTCTTT.

The chain combines TRBV5-1 with TRBJ2-5, with 7 bases fitting TRBD1. J was trimmed by 7 bases and V by 2 bases; bases with no gene match: 23. Germline lookup yields CDR1 SGHRS and CDR2 YFSETQ. The length of the CDR3 is 19 residues. CDR3 in DNA: TGCGCCAGCAGCTTACCGACAGGGACCCTGGAACACTCCACAGTGACCCAGTACTTC. Protein product: CASSLPTGTLEHSTVTQYF.

This rearrangement joins TRBV27 to TRBJ1-2, with 12 bases aligning to TRBD1. This CDR3 is 17 amino acids long. Germline loops: CDR1 MNHEY, CDR2 SMNVEV (reference sequence). V gave up 5 bases and J gave up 5 bases; unmatched junction bases: 12. CDR3 sequence reads: CASSRTGTGGAYYGYTF. The CDR3 coding sequence is TGTGCCAGCAGTCGTACCGGGACAGGGGGCGCCTATTATGGCTACACCTTC.

This chain uses TRBV19 with TRBJ2-7; D not certain. The CDR3 extends over 14 amino acids. The ends were cut back, 5 bases at V and 1 base at J, with 12 bases in the middle. The germline gives CDR1 LNHDA, CDR2 SQIVND (reference sequence). CDR3 coding DNA: TGTGCCAGTAGTGTTGGCGACATGTCCTACGAGCAGTACTTC. Translated: CASSVGDMSYEQYF.

A remark on this clone: The same CDR3 arises from other DNA sequences in this sample as well. The V gene is TRBV29-1, the J gene TRBJ1-5, with D perhaps matching TRBD1 (6 bases). Germline CDR1 SQVTM, CDR2 ANQGSEA. CDR3 length equals 13 residues. CDR3 DNA: TGCAGTGTTAGTGGGGACATGTATCAGCCCCAGCATTTT. Its protein product is CSVSGDMYQPQHF. Together with reference TRBV29-1 and TRBJ1-5, the CDR3 gives the full variable domain: SAVISQKPSRDICQRGTSLTIQCQVDSQVTMMFWYRQQPGQSLTLIATANQGSEATYESGFVIDKFPISRPNLTFSTLTVSNMSPEDSSIYLCSVSGDMYQPQHFGDGTRLSIL.

The chain employs TRBV29-1 and TRBJ1-4; 9 nucleotides align to TRBD1. This CDR3 is 15 amino acids long. The junction had 7 bases not matched to a gene; V was cut back by 4 bases and J by 4 bases. Germline assignment: CDR1 SQVTM and CDR2 ANQGSEA. The CDR3 DNA sequence: TGCAGCGTTGCTACAGGGGGCGGATATAATGAAAAACTGTTTTTT. Protein product: CSVATGGGYNEKLFF.

The rearrangement joins TRBV4-1 to TRBJ1-6; D call uncertain. The CDR3 length is 15 residues. CDR1 MGHRA and CDR2 YSYEKL come from the germline V gene. V was shortened by 0 bases and J by 9 bases, with 12 bases between the two germline ends. The CDR3 sequence: CASSQEGRAGSPLHF. Written as DNA, the CDR3 is TGCGCCAGCAGCCAAGAAGGGAGAGCAGGTTCACCCCTCCACTTT.

This chain uses TRBV18 with TRBJ1-5, with 8 positions matching TRBD1. The CDR3 length is 15 residues. The V gene end was trimmed by 2 bases and the J gene end by 4 bases; junction bases not matched to a gene: 4. Germline V gene data show CDR1 as KGHSH and CDR2 as LQKENI. Here the CDR3 DNA reads TGTGCCAGCTCACCATTAGGACAGGGAAATCAGCCCCAGCATTTT. Its protein is CASSPLGQGNQPQHF.

The chain joins TRBV29-1 to TRBJ2-2; tentative D call: TRBD2 (6 bases). Germline values: CDR1 SQVTM, CDR2 ANQGSEA. The CDR3 loop spans 11 amino acids. Trimming took 6 bases from V and 5 from J, leaving 7 bases between them. The CDR3 loop is CSVGRTGELFF. The CDR3 DNA is TGCAGCGTGGGGAGGACCGGGGAGCTGTTTTTT.

The chain joins TRBV5-1 to TRBJ1-1; the D is unclear. V lost 1 base to trimming and J lost 4 bases, with 11 bases between them. This CDR3 spans 14 amino acids. From germline, CDR1 is SGHRS and CDR2 YFSETQ. In DNA, the CDR3 is TGCGCCAGCAGCTTGAGCGGAGGGAGCACTGAAGCTTTCTTT. Its protein product is CASSLSGGSTEAFF.

The chain employs TRBV2 and TRBJ2-3, with 14 bases fitting TRBD2. V dropped 5 bases and J dropped 6; count of bases not matched to a gene: 10. From germline, CDR1 is SNHLY and CDR2 FYNNEI. The CDR3 has 17 residues. The CDR3 coding sequence is TGTGCCAGCAGTTGGTGGGCGACTAGCGGGGGGGCGGATACGCAGTATTTT. Amino acid sequence: CASSWWATSGGADTQYF.

The genes are TRBV5-5 and TRBJ2-1, with TRBD2 matching over 10 bases. Germline assignment: CDR1 SGHKS and CDR2 YYEKEE (reference sequence). CDR3 length: 16 residues. V lost 0 bases, J lost 3 bases, and 3 bases stayed unmatched. The CDR3 loop reads CASSLVRTSGYNEQFF. Here the CDR3 DNA reads TGTGCCAGCAGCTTGGTCCGGACTAGCGGCTACAATGAGCAGTTCTTC. The variable domain in full, completed from reference TRBV5-5 and TRBJ2-1, reads DAGVTQSPTHLIKTRGQQVTLRCSPISGHKSVSWYQQVLGQGPQFIFQYYEKEERGRGNFPDRFSARQFPNYSSELNVNALLLGDSALYLCASSLVRTSGYNEQFFGPGTRLTVL.

The chain recombines TRBV9 with TRBJ1-3; maybe TRBD1 (6 bases). This CDR3 contains 15 residues. Germline CDR1 reads SGDLS; CDR2 reads YYNGEE. V was clipped by 4 bases and J by 4 bases, with 15 bases between them. The CDR3 region has the DNA TGTGCCAGCAGCCCAGAGGGGGTCGGCGGAAACACCATATATTTT. Translated, it gives CASSPEGVGGNTIYF.

The chain carries TRBV28 and TRBJ2-1, with 9 bases fitting TRBD2. V was pared by 7 bases and J by 10 bases, with 20 bases of the junction left unmatched. Germline CDR1 and CDR2: MDHEN and SYDVKM. This CDR3 contains 17 residues. CDR3 in amino acids: CASTRAGGRAGLKEQFF. Here the CDR3 DNA reads TGTGCCAGCACCCGGGCTGGCGGGAGGGCGGGCTTAAAGGAGCAGTTCTTC.

With respect to this clone: A read error may produce the germline difference seen at one junction end. The chain links TRBV19 to TRBJ1-1; 8 positions agree with TRBD1. Per the germline V gene, CDR1 is LNHDA and CDR2 is SQIVND (reference sequence). This CDR3 has 14 amino acids. The CDR3: CASSITVTGAAPNF. In DNA form, the CDR3 reads TGTGCCAGTAGTATAACTGTGACAGGGGCCGCCCCCAACTTT. The complete variable domain, with remaining parts taken from reference TRBV19 and TRBJ1-1, reads DGGITQSPKYLFRKEGQNVTLSCEQNLNHDAMYWYRQDPGQGLRLIYYSQIVNDFQKGDIAEGYSVSREKKESFPLTVTSAQKNPTAFYLCASSITVTGAAPNFGQGTRLTVV.